This T cell receptor beta chain was captured by sequencing in a study of cytomegalovirus exposure and HLA in healthy donors (dated by TCRdb to about 2017). Study-level background: According to a later analysis, the approximately 120 validation repertoires were produced on the same platform as the approximately 600 repertoires of the first cohort. The aim of the study was to test whether cataloging public T cell receptors could identify signatures of past pathogen exposure. In addition to the first cohort of several hundred subjects, a separate validation cohort of about 120 different subjects was used. High-throughput TCR immunosequencing, statistical association of individual TCRs with disease status, and machine learning were combined to predict cytomegalovirus infection status.

The donors were included in the validation cohort of roughly 130 subjects, a group kept apart from the roughly 610-subject first cohort. The paper as a whole reports these results and caveats: Most TCR sequences were observed very rarely across donors, whereas some public TCRs were present in many individuals. The study gave a list of over 150 TCR beta chains associated with cytomegalovirus. A later analysis lacked HLA typing for the validation cohort, so it scored co-occurrence in that cohort across all 110 or so repertoires. The classifier was reported to diagnose cytomegalovirus status with high specificity and sensitivity in both the original and validation cohorts. The authors suggested that the approach could potentially be generalized to other disease states and immunological phenotypes. A later analysis found that TCRs clustered in the first cohort also tended to co-occur in the roughly 120 validation repertoires, with 94% of cluster scores above 0. In vitro tests confirmed that a few of the cytomegalovirus-associated TCR beta chains recognize cytomegalovirus antigens.

The protocol used for the library was the immunoSEQ multiplex PCR assay. On the study's bioinformatics: A statistical classification framework was built to diagnose cytomegalovirus status from the catalog of TCR beta chain sequences. Entries here come from immuneACCESS through TCRdb and include only in-frame sequences with V and J called. Some clones fail to appear in such tables; in the studies checked, an unresolved V gene covers under half of the shortfall, and the cause of the remainder is unknown. V and J calls and clone size are copied from that table; D and trimming were computed from the DNA. The sample table records under 250,000 clones; about 81% of these occur just once. 0.95% to 1.5% of the sample belongs to the ten largest clones. To note about this clone: Its antigen is currently not known. At one end, the junction sequence differs from germline, possibly due to a read error.

The CDR3, cysteine through phenylalanine, is 14 amino acids long. Of the read, only the CDR3 DNA is kept; its 42 bases are in frame from base 1. Based on the germline V gene, the CDR1 and CDR2 sequences are MGHDK and SYGVNS. The sequence is built from TRBV25-1 and TRBJ2-5; 13 junctional bases match TRBD2. Sequencing input: PBMCs. This TCR derives from a woman in her twenties or thirties in good health and CMV-seronegative. The CDR3 protein: CASSGTSGSGSANF. The nucleotide sequence reads TGTGCCAGCAGTGGGACTAGCGGGAGTGGATCCGCGAACTTC. Supplemented by the reference TRBV25-1 and TRBJ2-5 proteins around the CDR3, the complete variable domain is EADIYQTPRYLVIGTGKKITLECSQTMGHDKMYWYQQDPGMELHLIHYSYGVNSTEKGDLSSESTVSRIRTEHFPLTLESARPSHTSQYLCASSGTSGSGSANFGPGTRLLVL.